Below, one T cell receptor beta chain is given with its context. Antigen specificity is unknown. The entry originates in a study of graft-versus-host responses after intestinal transplantation. The wider study: Recipients across the board were started on anti-thymocyte globulin induction, then kept on tacrolimus and steroids for around three years. Whole-study results and caveats: Early after transplant, HvG clones declined as circulating GvH clones peaked. Recipient marrow harbored GvH clones, some of which surfaced first in ileum or blood.

Some clones are missing from TCRdb's copy, which holds only in-frame ones; the method was immunoSEQ multiplex PCR. The data hold about 86,000 clones, with about nine tenths observed a single time. The CDR3 extends over 20 amino acids. The V and J ends lost 4 bases and 7 bases, in that order; junction bases with no gene match: 27. CDR1 and CDR2 (germline): LNHNV, YYDKDF (reference sequence). Sequencing was performed on unstimulated CD4+ T cells sorted from spleen or lymph node cells, taken before transplant. The origin of this receptor is a human donor who was the organ donor for an intestinal transplant. The V call is TRBV15, the J call TRBJ2-5; 7 nucleotides line up with TRBD2. The CDR3 DNA reads TGTGCCACCAGCAAAAAGCTGGGACTAACCGAACCCTCCGGTACAGGGACCCAGTACTTC. Translating gives CATSKKLGLTEPSGTGTQYF.